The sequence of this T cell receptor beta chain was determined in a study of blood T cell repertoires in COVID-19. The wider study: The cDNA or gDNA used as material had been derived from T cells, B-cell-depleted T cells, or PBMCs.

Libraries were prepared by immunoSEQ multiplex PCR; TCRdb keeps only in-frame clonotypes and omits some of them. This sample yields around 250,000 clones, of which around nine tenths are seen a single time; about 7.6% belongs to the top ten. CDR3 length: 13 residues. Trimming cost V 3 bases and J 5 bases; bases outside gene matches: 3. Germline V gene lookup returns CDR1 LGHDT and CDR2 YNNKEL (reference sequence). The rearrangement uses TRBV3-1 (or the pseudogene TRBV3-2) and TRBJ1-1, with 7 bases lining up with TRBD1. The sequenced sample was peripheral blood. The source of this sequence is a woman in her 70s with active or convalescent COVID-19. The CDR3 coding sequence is TGTGCCAGCAGCCATGTCAGGGGGACTGAAGCTTTCTTT. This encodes CASSHVRGTEAFF.